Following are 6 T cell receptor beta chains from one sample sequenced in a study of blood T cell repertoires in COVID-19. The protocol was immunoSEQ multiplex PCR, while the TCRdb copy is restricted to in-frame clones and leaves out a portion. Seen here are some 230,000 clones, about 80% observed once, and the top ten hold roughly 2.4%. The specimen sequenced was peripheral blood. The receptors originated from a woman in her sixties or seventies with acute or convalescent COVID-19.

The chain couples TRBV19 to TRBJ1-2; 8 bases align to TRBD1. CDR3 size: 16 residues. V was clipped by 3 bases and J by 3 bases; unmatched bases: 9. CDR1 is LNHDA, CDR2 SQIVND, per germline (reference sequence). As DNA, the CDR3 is TGTGCCAGTAGTATTGGCAGGGGGCGCAATGACTATGGCTACACCTTC. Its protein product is CASSIGRGRNDYGYTF.

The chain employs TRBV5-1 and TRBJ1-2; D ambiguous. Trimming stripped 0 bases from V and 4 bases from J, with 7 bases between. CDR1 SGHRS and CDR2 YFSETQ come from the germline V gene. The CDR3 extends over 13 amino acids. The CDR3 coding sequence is TGCGCCAGCAGCTTGGGCGGAACCTATGGCTACACCTTC. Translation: CASSLGGTYGYTF.

In nucleotides, the CDR3 is TGTGCCAGTAGTCATACAGATACGCAGTATTTT. Encoded protein: CASSHTDTQYF. The chain employs TRBV19 and TRBJ2-3, with D uncertain. Trimming left V 5 bases short and J 3 bases short, with 3 bases between. Germline V lookup: CDR1 LNHDA, CDR2 SQIVND (reference sequence). CDR3 length: 11 residues. Full variable domain (outside the CDR3, taken from reference TRBV19 and TRBJ2-3): DGGITQSPKYLFRKEGQNVTLSCEQNLNHDAMYWYRQDPGQGLRLIYYSQIVNDFQKGDIAEGYSVSREKKESFPLTVTSAQKNPTAFYLCASSHTDTQYFGPGTRLTVL.

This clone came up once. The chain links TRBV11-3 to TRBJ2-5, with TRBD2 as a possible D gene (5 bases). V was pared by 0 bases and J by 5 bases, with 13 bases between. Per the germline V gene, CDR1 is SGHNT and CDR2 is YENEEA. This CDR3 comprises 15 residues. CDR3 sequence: CASSLDGSRGETQYF. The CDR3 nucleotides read TGTGCCAGCAGCTTAGATGGTTCGCGAGGGGAGACCCAGTACTTC.

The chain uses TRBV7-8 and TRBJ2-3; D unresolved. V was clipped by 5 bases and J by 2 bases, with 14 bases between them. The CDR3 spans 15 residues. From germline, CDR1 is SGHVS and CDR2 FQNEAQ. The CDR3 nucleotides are TGTGCCAGCAGCAGAAACCCACAAGTCACAGATACGCAGTATTTT. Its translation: CASSRNPQVTDTQYF. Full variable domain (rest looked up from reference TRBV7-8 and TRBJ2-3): GAGVSQSPRYKVAKRGQDVALRCDPISGHVSLFWYQQALGQGPEFLTYFQNEAQLDKSGLPSDRFFAERPEGSVSTLKIQRTQQEDSAVYLCASSRNPQVTDTQYFGPGTRLTVL.

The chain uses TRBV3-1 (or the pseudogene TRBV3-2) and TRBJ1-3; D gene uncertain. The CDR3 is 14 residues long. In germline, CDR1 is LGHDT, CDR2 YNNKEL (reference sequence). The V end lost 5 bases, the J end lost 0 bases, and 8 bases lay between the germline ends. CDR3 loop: CASSIQSSGNTIYF. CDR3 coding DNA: TGTGCCAGCAGCATACAGAGCTCTGGAAACACCATATATTTT.